Shown below are 26 T cell receptor beta chains from a single sample sequenced in a study of shared clonotypes between healthy human individuals. Profiling relied on immunoSEQ multiplex PCR, and the TCRdb table lists in-frame clones only, not all of them. The repertoire consists of roughly 500,000 clones, with more than 75% occurring once and the leading ten covering roughly 13%. The sequenced material came from PBMCs. These receptors all stem from a woman aged 40 to 50 in good health. Some clones in this sample may be carry-over from other donors' samples.

This chain connects TRBV5-5 to TRBJ2-7; maybe TRBD1 (5 bases). V gave up 4 bases and J gave up 4 bases, with 21 bases separating them. CDR1 is SGHKS and CDR2 is YYEKEE in the germline V gene (reference sequence). This CDR3 contains 16 residues. CDR3 sequence: CASSPLPPGSNYEQYF. CDR3 nucleotides: TGTGCCAGCAGCCCGTTGCCCCCAGGGTCGAATTACGAGCAGTACTTC.

J is TRBJ2-3 and V is TRBV5-1, with no clear D. This CDR3 spans 15 amino acids. The V and J ends lost 2 bases and 2 bases respectively, with 12 bases between them. Germline CDR1 SGHRS, CDR2 YFSETQ. The CDR3 protein is CASSLDFLDTDTQYF. Here the CDR3 DNA reads TGCGCCAGCAGCTTAGACTTCTTAGACACAGATACGCAGTATTTT. The variable domain in full, completed from reference TRBV5-1 and TRBJ2-3, reads KAGVTQTPRYLIKTRGQQVTLSCSPISGHRSVSWYQQTPGQGLQFLFEYFSETQRNKGNFPGRFSGRQFSNSRSEMNVSTLELGDSALYLCASSLDFLDTDTQYFGPGTRLTVL.

V and J are TRBV20-1 and TRBJ2-3, with D unclear. Looked up from germline, CDR1 is DFQATT and CDR2 is SNEGSKA (reference sequence). The CDR3 extends over 10 amino acids. V lost 6 bases, J lost 3 bases, and 4 bases lay in between. CDR3 sequence reads: CSAATDTQYF. The CDR3 DNA follows: TGCAGTGCCGCTACAGATACGCAGTATTTT.

Only a few counts were recorded for this clone. This chain connects TRBV18 to TRBJ2-3; 10 bases align to TRBD2. Losses at the gene ends were 4 bases for V and 3 bases for J; bases not matched to a gene: 13. Germline V gene data show CDR1 as KGHSH and CDR2 as LQKENI. The CDR3 totals 18 residues. CDR3: CASSQYFASSGSTDTQYF. For the CDR3, the DNA is TGTGCCAGCTCACAGTATTTTGCGTCTAGCGGGAGTACAGATACGCAGTATTTT.

This clone appeared once. Here the CDR3 DNA reads TGTGCCAGCAGCTTAGGAGGCACAGATACGCAGTATTTT. Protein: CASSLGGTDTQYF. The V and J genes are TRBV7-3 and TRBJ2-3; D unresolved. The V gene lost 2 bases and the J gene lost 1 base, with 4 bases spanning the gap. CDR3 length: 13 residues. In germline, CDR1 is SGHTA, CDR2 FQGTGA.

The chain recombines TRBV18 with TRBJ2-2; D is perhaps TRBD1 (6 bases). Per germline, CDR1 KGHSH and CDR2 LQKENI. V gave up 4 bases and J gave up 3 bases, with 9 bases separating them. The CDR3 totals 14 residues. CDR3 region: CASSRAGDTGELFF. The CDR3 DNA sequence: TGTGCCAGCTCACGGGCAGGGGACACCGGGGAGCTGTTTTTT.

This chain connects TRBV28 to TRBJ2-3, with D perhaps TRBD1 (6 bases). The CDR3 is made up of 17 amino acids. CDR1 is MDHEN, CDR2 SYDVKM, per germline. V dropped 6 bases and J dropped 5 bases, with 24 bases sitting between them. This CDR3 reads CASSDNPGQGNGDTQYF. The CDR3 bases are TGTGCCAGCAGCGATAATCCGGGGCAGGGGAACGGAGATACGCAGTATTTT.

The chain joins TRBV2 to TRBJ2-7, with 8 bases matching TRBD2. J lost 4 bases, V lost 6 bases, and 5 bases had no gene match. CDR1 and CDR2 from the germline V gene are SNHLY and FYNNEI. This CDR3 contains 13 residues. The CDR3 DNA reads as TGTGCCAGCAGGGCGGGAGGTGCGTACGAGCAGTACTTC. Encoded protein: CASRAGGAYEQYF.

The chain couples TRBV6-6 to TRBJ2-3; 11 positions agree with TRBD1. The V segment lost 0 bases and the J segment 4 bases; nucleotides outside the gene matches: 0. Looked up from germline, CDR1 is MNHNY and CDR2 is SVGAGI (reference sequence). The CDR3 has 15 amino acids. CDR3 DNA: TGTGCCAGCAGTTACTCGGGACAGGGGGCAGATACGCAGTATTTT. Protein product: CASSYSGQGADTQYF.

V gene TRBV21-1 combines with J gene TRBJ1-5; the D call TRBD1 from the table was never checked on the DNA. TRBV21-1 is deemed a pseudogene. The CDR3 sequence is 18 residues long. The CDR3 coding sequence is TGTGCCAGCAGCAAAGTTCGCCAGGGGGCCGATAGCAATCAGCCCCAGCATTTT. Protein sequence: CASSKVRQGADSNQPQHF.

The rearrangement links TRBV28 to TRBJ1-4; D might be TRBD1 (5 bases). CDR3 length equals 14 residues. Germline V gives CDR1 MDHEN, CDR2 SYDVKM. The V end was cut by 2 bases, the J end by 7 bases, with 11 bases between. The CDR3 loop is CASSLPGTAEKLFF. In DNA form, the CDR3 reads TGTGCCAGCAGTTTACCCGGGACTGCTGAAAAACTGTTTTTT.

The chain couples TRBV19 to TRBJ2-7; the D gene is possibly TRBD2 (6 bases). The CDR3 runs to 13 residues. Trimming left V 3 bases short and J 2 bases short, with 8 bases between. Per the germline V gene, CDR1 is LNHDA and CDR2 is SQIVND (reference sequence). The CDR3 is CASSMGLTYEQYF. CDR3 nucleotide sequence: TGTGCCAGTAGTATGGGACTTACCTACGAGCAGTACTTC.

The chain uses TRBV30 and TRBJ1-2; D unresolved. CDR1 is GTSNPN and CDR2 is SVGIG in the germline V gene (reference sequence). V lost 4 bases and J lost 1, with 10 bases in between. This CDR3 has 13 residues. Here the CDR3 reads CAWTPVGNYGYTF. The CDR3, as DNA: TGTGCCTGGACCCCTGTCGGTAACTATGGCTACACCTTC.

The J gene is TRBJ2-1, the V gene TRBV5-1, with D perhaps TRBD2 (6 bases). V was pared by 0 bases and J by 4 bases, with 8 bases between. Germline V gene lookup returns CDR1 SGHRS and CDR2 YFSETQ. The CDR3 runs to 14 residues. The CDR3 DNA reads as TGCGCCAGCAGCTTGGAGGCGGGATACAATGAGCAGTTCTTC. This encodes CASSLEAGYNEQFF.

The chain couples TRBV1 to TRBJ2-5; no DNA check was done on the table's D call, TRBD2. TRBV1 is assigned pseudogene status. CDR3 length: 17 residues. CDR3 sequence: CTSSQGGLAGDQETQYF. The CDR3, as DNA: TGCACCAGCAGCCAAGGGGGACTAGCGGGAGACCAAGAGACCCAGTACTTC.

As for this clone: This CDR3 is also generated by other DNA sequences in the sample. V usage is TRBV18 and J usage is TRBJ2-5; D uncertain. V lost 1 base to trimming and J lost 5 bases, with 2 bases between them. Germline CDR1 reads KGHSH; CDR2 reads LQKENI. The CDR3 contains 11 residues. The CDR3 bases are TGTGCCAGCTCACCACTGGAGACCCAGTACTTC. This gives the protein CASSPLETQYF.

The gene calls are TRBV5-1 and TRBJ2-5; D is possibly TRBD1 (8 bases). Germline V gives CDR1 SGHRS, CDR2 YFSETQ. This CDR3 comprises 16 residues. The V end lost 4 bases, the J end lost 4 bases, and 20 bases lay between the germline ends. CDR3 protein: CASSAAGATGGETQYF. CDR3 in DNA: TGCGCCAGCAGCGCGGCGGGGGCAACAGGGGGAGAGACCCAGTACTTC.

CDR3 nucleotide sequence: TGTGCCAGCAGTGTGACAGGGTTGGTGTCCTATGGCTACACCTTC. Its protein product is CASSVTGLVSYGYTF. The V gene is TRBV6-5, the J gene TRBJ1-2; 7 bases match TRBD1. The CDR3 is 15 residues long. J lost 4 bases, V lost 5 bases, and 10 bases had no gene match. CDR1 MNHEY and CDR2 SVGAGI come from the germline V gene.

V usage is TRBV2 and J usage is TRBJ2-7, with D perhaps matching TRBD1 (6 bases). Germline loops: CDR1 SNHLY, CDR2 FYNNEI. V was trimmed by 6 bases and J by 2 bases, leaving 17 bases between them. The CDR3 length is 15 residues. CDR3 DNA: TGTGCCAGCAGAGTAACAACAGGGCCACCCTACGAGCAGTACTTC. Its protein is CASRVTTGPPYEQYF.

The J gene is TRBJ1-3, the V gene TRBV4-2, with D possibly being TRBD1 (5 bases). The V and J ends lost 1 base and 3 bases respectively, with 10 bases between them. This CDR3 is built from 15 residues. Germline V gene lookup returns CDR1 LGHNA and CDR2 YNFKEQ. CDR3 nucleotides: TGTGCCAGCAGCCAAGTTTGGGGCCTTGGAAACACCATATATTTT. The encoded protein is CASSQVWGLGNTIYF.

The rearrangement joins TRBV9 to TRBJ1-1, with 9 bases fitting TRBD1. Germline V lookup: CDR1 SGDLS, CDR2 YYNGEE. V was clipped by 1 base and J by 1 base; unmatched bases: 11. This CDR3 region has 18 residues. The CDR3 region has the DNA TGTGCCAGCAGCGTAAATGCGGGACAGGGATTCGCGAACACTGAAGCTTTCTTT. Its translation: CASSVNAGQGFANTEAFF.

The chain links TRBV9 to TRBJ2-7; TRBD2 aligns across 9 bases. CDR3 size: 13 residues. Germline lookup yields CDR1 SGDLS and CDR2 YYNGEE. The V segment lost 6 bases and the J segment 2 bases; nucleotides outside the gene matches: 3. CDR3 residues: CASNAGGPYEQYF. CDR3 bases: TGTGCCAGCAATGCGGGAGGGCCCTACGAGCAGTACTTC.

This clone was seen many times. This chain connects TRBV11-2 to TRBJ1-1, with D tentatively TRBD1 (5 bases). The CDR3 has 14 residues. Trimming left V 1 base short and J 6 bases short, with 12 bases between. Germline values: CDR1 SGHAT, CDR2 FQNNGV. The CDR3, as DNA: TGTGCCAGCAGCTTAGGGGGGATCGAGTCTGAAGCTTTCTTT. It translates to CASSLGGIESEAFF.

J is TRBJ2-4 and V is TRBV5-6; D possibly corresponds to TRBD2 (6 bases). There are 15 residues in the CDR3. The germline CDR1 and CDR2 sequences are SGHDT and YYEEEE. With 3 bases removed from V and 2 bases from J, the gap between germline ends came to 12 bases. The CDR3 nucleotides are TGTGCCAGCAGCTGGGGAGGTTGGTCCAAAAACATTCAGTACTTC. As protein: CASSWGGWSKNIQYF.

This clone showed up just once. This chain connects TRBV18 to TRBJ2-7; no reliable D call. The germline V and J ends were trimmed by 3 bases and 5 bases, with 8 bases remaining between them. The CDR3 covers 12 residues. Germline CDR1 reads KGHSH; CDR2 reads LQKENI. In DNA, the CDR3 is TGTGCCAGCTCACCCAGTTCAGACGAGCAGTACTTC. Translating gives CASSPSSDEQYF. The full variable domain, completed using reference TRBV18 and TRBJ2-7, is NAGVMQNPRHLVRRRGQEARLRCSPMKGHSHVYWYRQLPEEGLKFMVYLQKENIIDESGMPKERFSAEFPKEGPSILRIQQVVRGDSAAYFCASSPSSDEQYFGPGTRLTVT.

The chain combines TRBV27 with TRBJ1-2; TRBD1 matches 9 bases. The CDR3 sequence is 13 residues long. V shed 5 bases and J 7 bases; nucleotides not matched to a gene: 5. Per germline, CDR1 MNHEY and CDR2 SMNVEV (reference sequence). The CDR3 coding sequence is TGTGCCAGCAGTCCCCGGGACAGGGTTGGCTACACCTTC. This codes for CASSPRDRVGYTF.